The T cell receptor beta chain described here comes from a study of monozygotic twins with inflammatory bowel disease. The CDR3 spans 15 residues. Per the germline V gene, CDR1 is MNHNS and CDR2 is SASEGT. TCRdb reprocessed the 5' RACE reads, with one entry per CDR3 protein and no DNA. In all, the sample yields about 210,000 distinct CDR3 sequences. The TCR sequence derives from a human donor with ulcerative colitis or Crohn's disease, or a healthy co-twin of an affected twin (not recorded which). The chain carries TRBV6-1 and TRBJ2-1; TCRdb indicates TRBD1, and absent DNA this call remains unverified. Input material: blood. CDR3 sequence: CASSQTGGEYNEQFF.